The 10 T cell receptor beta chains reported below all come from one sample, sequenced in a study of blood T cell repertoires in COVID-19. Here immunoSEQ multiplex PCR was the method, and the copy in TCRdb shows in-frame clones only, minus some. The sample shows tens of thousands of clones, around 86% of them seen only once. Material for sequencing was peripheral blood. The receptors shown here come from a man between 60 and 75 years old with active COVID-19.

Only one count was recorded for this clone. The chain is built from TRBV13 and TRBJ1-1; 8 bases agree with TRBD1. CDR1 is PRHDT, CDR2 FYEKMQ, per germline (reference sequence). The length of the CDR3 is 18 residues. Trimming removed 5 bases from V and 3 bases from J; junction bases left unmatched: 17. Here the CDR3 DNA reads TGTGCCAGCAGCCCTGCGACGAGCAGGGGGCCAAGGGACACTGAAGCTTTCTTT. It encodes CASSPATSRGPRDTEAFF.

J is TRBJ2-7 and V is TRBV18, with D tentatively TRBD2 (5 bases). Germline V lookup: CDR1 KGHSH, CDR2 LQKENI. V was pared by 5 bases and J by 0 bases, with 17 bases between. The CDR3 loop spans 16 amino acids. The CDR3 sequence: CASSVLGAQSSYEQYF. CDR3 in DNA: TGTGCCAGCTCAGTCCTGGGAGCGCAGAGCTCCTACGAGCAGTACTTC.

V and J are TRBV9 and TRBJ2-1, with 9 bases matching TRBD2. With V trimmed by 4 bases and J by 4 bases, 15 bases remained unmatched. The CDR3 has 18 amino acids. CDR1 and CDR2 from the germline V gene are SGDLS and YYNGEE. The CDR3 here is CASSPARGGARGYNEQFF. The CDR3 nucleotides read TGTGCCAGCAGCCCGGCTCGCGGGGGGGCCCGAGGGTACAATGAGCAGTTCTTC.

The chain is built from TRBV18 and TRBJ2-3; 8 bases line up with TRBD2. The CDR3 runs 16 residues. The V and J ends lost 6 bases and 1 base, in that order; junction bases with no gene match: 9. Germline CDR1 and CDR2: KGHSH and LQKENI. CDR3 region: CASSPGGGFGTDTQYF. In DNA form, the CDR3 reads TGTGCCAGCTCGCCCGGGGGGGGCTTTGGCACAGATACGCAGTATTTT. Combining the CDR3 with reference TRBV18 and TRBJ2-3 gives the whole variable domain NAGVMQNPRHLVRRRGQEARLRCSPMKGHSHVYWYRQLPEEGLKFMVYLQKENIIDESGMPKERFSAEFPKEGPSILRIQQVVRGDSAAYFCASSPGGGFGTDTQYFGPGTRLTVL.

Note on this clone: One junction end does not reproduce the germline sequence, and a read error may be involved. The chain employs TRBV7-8 and TRBJ1-1, with unresolved D. Germline CDR1 is SGHVS and CDR2 is FQNEAQ. This CDR3 contains 12 residues. The CDR3 sequence: CASSLANSEAFF. The CDR3 DNA reads TGTGCCAGCAGCCTAGCTAACAGTGAAGCTTTCTTT.

The rearrangement joins TRBV27 to TRBJ2-3, with TRBD2 matching over 9 bases. This CDR3 region has 15 residues. Germline V gene data show CDR1 as MNHEY and CDR2 as SMNVEV (reference sequence). J was trimmed by 4 bases and V by 1 base; bases with no gene match: 3. The CDR3 sequence: CASSLFSGSPDTQYF. Here the CDR3 DNA reads TGTGCCAGCAGTTTATTTAGCGGGAGCCCAGATACGCAGTATTTT.

This chain connects TRBV7-3 to TRBJ1-6; perhaps TRBD1 as D (5 bases). This CDR3 is 16 amino acids long. The germline V and J ends were trimmed by 2 bases and 5 bases, with 13 bases remaining between them. Looked up from germline, CDR1 is SGHTA and CDR2 is FQGTGA. CDR3 residues: CASSLARGADNSPLHF. The CDR3, as DNA: TGTGCCAGCAGCTTAGCCCGCGGGGCAGATAATTCACCCCTCCACTTT.

The J gene is TRBJ2-3, the V gene TRBV3-1 (or the pseudogene TRBV3-2); 13 bases map to TRBD2. The CDR3 extends over 17 amino acids. V lost 0 bases to trimming and J lost 3 bases; unmatched junction nucleotides: 3. Germline V lookup: CDR1 LGHDT, CDR2 YNNKEL (reference sequence). For the CDR3, the DNA is TGTGCCAGCAGCCAAGAAGAGGGACTAGCGGGGACAGATACGCAGTATTTT. It yields the protein CASSQEEGLAGTDTQYF.

This sequence joins TRBV12-3 or TRBV12-4 and TRBJ1-4; D is undetermined. This CDR3 has 11 residues. Trimming removed 5 bases from V and 7 bases from J, with 5 bases in between. The CDR3 is CASSPLEKLFF. Here the CDR3 DNA reads TGTGCCAGCAGTCCCCTTGAAAAACTGTTTTTT.

The chain employs TRBV30 and TRBJ2-3, with D possibly matching TRBD1 (6 bases). Trimming removed 5 bases at V and 3 bases at J, with 12 bases between. Looked up from germline, CDR1 is GTSNPN and CDR2 is SVGIG (reference sequence). The CDR3 is made up of 13 amino acids. This CDR3 reads CAWGWGRTDTQYF. Here the CDR3 DNA reads TGTGCCTGGGGGTGGGGGCGGACAGATACGCAGTATTTT.